This T cell receptor beta chain comes out of a study of T cell repertoires in breast cancer. Overall study context: ER+/PR+ status applied to most of the roughly 19 tumors. Around 9 reads per input cell, 500,000 to 600,000 sequences per sample, on average.

The CDR3 length is 15 residues. Germline loops: CDR1 MNHEY, CDR2 SVGEGT. V lost 4 bases and J 2 bases, leaving 14 bases between the germline ends. The expanded emulsion RT-PCR method captured paired alpha and beta chains from CD8+ T cells. CD8+ T cells were positively selected and incubated overnight in around 9.9 IU/mL IL-2. Study-level results: Tumor-involved sentinel lymph nodes shared about fourfold more TCRs with matched tumors than tumor-free nodes (roughly 8% versus 2%).

During the second nested PCR, blocking oligonucleotides suppressed genes that were not paired. TCRdb ran MiXCR on the emulsion pairing reads and lists one entry per CDR3 protein. The sample includes 4,400 or so distinct CDR3 sequences, approximately 40% of them seen just once. This clonotype showed up many times. Antigen unknown. The TCR comes from a pool of human donors with breast cancer or a healthy control (not recorded which). The chain employs TRBV6-2 or TRBV6-3 and TRBJ1-2; D not certain. The sample was CD8+ T cells. The chain's CDR3 is CASSLTRTANYGYTF. As DNA, the CDR3 is TGTGCCAGCAGTTTAACCCGGACGGCAAACTATGGCTACACCTTC.